This is a list of T cell receptor beta chains from one sample in a study of blood T cell repertoires in COVID-19. Sequencing used immunoSEQ multiplex PCR; TCRdb keeps in-frame clones, though not all of them. The sample lists 150,000 to 200,000 clones, roughly 90% seen once, with around 1.2% in the top ten. Sequencing was performed on PBMCs or T cells enriched from blood (not recorded which). Receptors originate from a human donor with acute COVID-19. The donor label of this sample is uncertain. Both conserved end residues are part of each CDR3. D genes are given only for firm matches. The listing skips clone size in some rows; elsewhere it reads once, few, many or a size class.

abundance | j_gene | d_gene | v_gene | CDR3nt | CDR3aa
NA | TRBJ1-6 | NA | TRBV6-2/TRBV6-3 | TGTGCCAGCAGTCGAGGAGGGACACCCCTCCACTTT | CASSRGGTPLHF
few | TRBJ2-7 | NA | TRBV7-3 | TGTGCCAGCAGCTGGGACTTTTCAAGGCGCCACGAGCAGTACTTC | CASSWDFSRRHEQYF
NA | TRBJ2-2 | TRBD1 | TRBV10-3 | TGTGCCATCAGTGAGCCGGACAGGGGAAACACCGGGGAGCTGTTTTTT | CAISEPDRGNTGELFF
NA | TRBJ2-3 | TRBD2 | TRBV7-2 | TGTGCCAGCAGCTTAACGAGAGCGGGGGGGGTCACAGATACGCAGTATTTT | CASSLTRAGGVTDTQYF
NA | TRBJ1-3 | NA | TRBV7-2 | TGTGCCAGCAGCTTAGGAGTAGCAGGGGGAAACACCATATATTTT | CASSLGVAGGNTIYF
NA | TRBJ2-5 | TRBD1 | TRBV7-2 | TGTGCCAGCAGCTTAGACAGGGGGACCCAAGAGACCCAGTACTTC | CASSLDRGTQETQYF
few | TRBJ2-7 | TRBD1 | TRBV7-9 | TGTGCCAGCAGCTCCGGGGACAGAAACTACGAGCAGTACTTC | CASSSGDRNYEQYF
NA | TRBJ1-3 | TRBD1 | TRBV6-5 | TGTGCCAGCAGGCCGGACAGGGTGGGAAACACCATATATTTT | CASRPDRVGNTIYF
NA | TRBJ2-3 | NA | TRBV7-9 | TGTGCCAGCAGCTTTTATAGGGCGGGGAATACGCAGTATTTT | CASSFYRAGNTQYF
NA | TRBJ1-2 | TRBD1 | TRBV5-4 | TGTGCCAGCATGCCCGGGACAGGGACTAACTATGGCTACACCTTC | CASMPGTGTNYGYTF
NA | TRBJ2-3 | NA | TRBV3-1/TRBV3-2 | TGTGCCAGCAGCCGAGACAGAGATACGCAGTATTTT | CASSRDRDTQYF
once | TRBJ2-7 | NA | TRBV29-1 | TGCAGCGGAGGAACAGGGACCGGGAACGAGCAGTACTTC | CSGGTGTGNEQYF
NA | TRBJ1-2 | NA | TRBV19 | TGTGCCAGTAGGACAGGCACTAACTATGGCTACACCTTC | CASRTGTNYGYTF
NA | TRBJ2-2 | TRBD2 | TRBV25-1 | TGTGCCAGCAGTGAATACGGACTAGCCATTACCGGGGAGCTGTTTTTT | CASSEYGLAITGELFF
NA | TRBJ1-4 | NA | TRBV5-1 | TGCGCCAGCAGCTTCCAGGCCGCTAATGAAAAACTGTTTTTT | CASSFQAANEKLFF
NA | TRBJ1-5 | NA | TRBV19 | TGTGCCAGTAGTCCCAGTGGGAGCGATCAGCCCCAGCATTTT | CASSPSGSDQPQHF
NA | TRBJ1-5 | NA | TRBV2 | TGTGCCAGTAAGGGGAGGGGTACAGGGCCCCAGCATTTT | CASKGRGTGPQHF
NA | TRBJ2-2 | TRBD2 | TRBV9 | TGTGCCAGCAGCGTAGTGGGGACTAGCGGGACGGCGGCCGGGGAGCTGTTTTTT | CASSVVGTSGTAAGELFF
NA | TRBJ2-2 | TRBD1 | TRBV5-1 | TGCGCCAGCAGCACTACGGCAGGGGGCCCAGGTAACACCGGGGAGCTGTTTTTT | CASSTTAGGPGNTGELFF
NA | TRBJ1-5 | NA | TRBV19 | TGTGCCACCGACTCACAGGGCCGACAGCCCCAGCATTTT | CATDSQGRQPQHF
NA | TRBJ2-3 | NA | TRBV4-3 | TGCGCCAGCAGCCAAGAGACACGGAGCACAGATACGCAGTATTTT | CASSQETRSTDTQYF
NA | TRBJ2-3 | TRBD2 | TRBV6-2/TRBV6-3 | TGTGCCAGCAGTACCCGCGGGGAGCGGGGCCTTTCCACAGATACGCAGTATTTT | CASSTRGERGLSTDTQYF
NA | TRBJ2-3 | NA | TRBV27 | TGTGCCAGCAGCTGGAGTCCGGGGAGCACAGATACGCAGTATTTT | CASSWSPGSTDTQYF
NA | TRBJ2-7 | TRBD1 | TRBV6-1 | TGTGCCAGCAGTGAAGTAGGGGGCCGGGCCTACGAGCAGTACTTC | CASSEVGGRAYEQYF
NA | TRBJ2-3 | TRBD1 | TRBV30 | TGTGCCTGGAGTTCCACAGGGGCGAACACAGATACGCAGTATTTT | CAWSSTGANTDTQYF
NA | TRBJ2-1 | TRBD1 | TRBV10-3 | TGTGCCATCAGTGATTTCAGCGGACAGGGGCACAATGAGCAGTTCTTC | CAISDFSGQGHNEQFF
NA | TRBJ2-7 | NA | TRBV2 | TGTGCCAGCAGGTTAAGACGGGATTCATCGTCTGGAGGCTACGAGCAGTACTTC | CASRLRRDSSSGGYEQYF
NA | TRBJ1-2 | NA | TRBV19 | TGTGCCAGTAGCAAAGAGACAGATTATGGCTACACCTTC | CASSKETDYGYTF
NA | TRBJ2-5 | TRBD2 | TRBV7-2 | TGTGCCAGCAGCTTAGTAGCGGGGGACGGAGAGACCCAGTACTTC | CASSLVAGDGETQYF
NA | TRBJ1-2 | TRBD1 | TRBV5-5 | TGTGCCAGCAGCTGGCCGGGACAGGGGCCGACTAACTATGGCTACACCTTC | CASSWPGQGPTNYGYTF
NA | TRBJ2-3 | TRBD1 | TRBV5-6 | TGTGCCAGCAGCTTAGAGACAGGGGCCAGCACAGATACGCAGTATTTT | CASSLETGASTDTQYF
NA | TRBJ1-4 | NA | TRBV2 | TGTGCCAGCAGTGAAGAATCAGGGGCGCTTCATGAAAAACTGTTTTTT | CASSEESGALHEKLFF
NA | TRBJ2-6 | NA | TRBV6-1 | TGTGCCAGCAGTGAACGAACTACTGGGGCCAACGTCCTGACTTTC | CASSERTTGANVLTF
NA | TRBJ2-3 | TRBD2 | TRBV15 | TGTGCCACCAAAGGCGGGGGAACTAGCACAGATACGCAGTATTTT | CATKGGGTSTDTQYF
NA | TRBJ1-5 | NA | TRBV7-3 | TGTGCCAGCAGCCTACCGGGTCAGCCCCAGCATTTT | CASSLPGQPQHF
NA | TRBJ1-1 | TRBD1 | TRBV6-6 | TGTGCCAGCAGTCCGACAGGGGGCGGAAGGAACACTGAAGCTTTCTTT | CASSPTGGGRNTEAFF
NA | TRBJ2-3 | NA | TRBV27 | TGTGCCAGCAGACGGGAACCTAGCACAGATACGCAGTATTTT | CASRREPSTDTQYF
NA | TRBJ2-7 | NA | TRBV4-1 | TGCGCCAGCAGCCAAGGGCCGGGGTCCTACGAGCAGTACTTC | CASSQGPGSYEQYF
NA | TRBJ1-5 | TRBD1 | TRBV19 | TGTGCCAGTGGACAGGGAACTCTGGGAGGCAATCAGCCCCAGCATTTT | CASGQGTLGGNQPQHF
NA | TRBJ1-2 | NA | TRBV5-1 | TGCGCCAGCAGCGAGACATGGTTAAACTATGGCTACACCTTC | CASSETWLNYGYTF
NA | TRBJ2-5 | TRBD2 | TRBV3-1/TRBV3-2 | TGTGCCAGCAGCCGAGGGACTAGCGGGGGCCAAGAGACCCAGTACTTC | CASSRGTSGGQETQYF
once | TRBJ1-5 | TRBD1 | TRBV7-9 | TGTGCCAGCAGCTTAGTAGGCAGGGGGAATCAGCCCCAGCATTTT | CASSLVGRGNQPQHF
once | TRBJ2-1 | TRBD2 | TRBV7-2 | TGTGCCAGCAGCTTAAAGAAACGGGGGGACTACAATGAGCAGTTCTTC | CASSLKKRGDYNEQFF
few | TRBJ1-2 | NA | TRBV6-5 | TGTGCCAGCAGTTACTCGACGGACAGCTATGGCTACACCTTC | CASSYSTDSYGYTF
NA | TRBJ1-2 | TRBD1 | TRBV19 | TGTGCCAGTAGGGACAGGGACTATGGCTACACCTTC | CASRDRDYGYTF
NA | TRBJ1-2 | NA | TRBV10-2 | TGCGCCAGCAGTGAGTCCGGGGGGGACTATGGCTACACCTTC | CASSESGGDYGYTF
NA | TRBJ1-4 | TRBD1 | TRBV30 | TGTGCCTGGAGTCGGACAGGGGGAGGGGAAAAACTGTTTTTT | CAWSRTGGGEKLFF
once | TRBJ1-5 | NA | TRBV14 | TGTGCCAGCAGCCAAGATAGCGATCAGCCCCAGCATTTT | CASSQDSDQPQHF
once | TRBJ2-2 | TRBD1 | TRBV5-1 | TGCGCCAGCAGCTTGACAGGGGACACCGGGGAGCTGTTTTTT | CASSLTGDTGELFF
NA | TRBJ2-7 | NA | TRBV5-1 | TGCGCCAGCAGCGCCGGACCCCAGGGAGAGCAGTACTTC | CASSAGPQGEQYF
NA | TRBJ2-3 | TRBD2 | TRBV7-9 | TGTGCCAGCAGCTTAGCTGGTAGCGGGGGCACAGATACGCAGTATTTT | CASSLAGSGGTDTQYF
NA | TRBJ1-2 | NA | TRBV3-1/TRBV3-2 | TGTGCCAGCAGCCAAGTTGCAGGGGAGGGCTACACCTTC | CASSQVAGEGYTF
NA | TRBJ2-5 | TRBD2 | TRBV9 | TGTGCCAGCAGCGTAGAGGGCTCCGGGGAGGGGAAAGAGACCCAGTACTTC | CASSVEGSGEGKETQYF
NA | TRBJ1-1 | NA | TRBV9 | TGTGCCAGCAGCCTTAGGGGTCACACTGAAGCTTTCTTT | CASSLRGHTEAFF
NA | TRBJ1-1 | NA | TRBV5-1 | TGCGCCAGCAGCCCCGGGGGATCGAACACTGAAGCTTTCTTT | CASSPGGSNTEAFF